Listed here are 12 T cell receptor beta chains from one sample, sequenced in a study of OX40 agonist ivuxolimab in advanced cancers. The library relied on the immunoSEQ multiplex PCR assay. TCRdb holds this immuneACCESS table with in-frame rearrangements only. Some clones are missing; in checked studies, unresolved V genes explain under half, and the rest has no known cause. This sample has some 87,000 clones in its table, and roughly 88% of those were observed once. 1.5% to 2% of the sample lies in the top ten. The sample here was CD4+ or CD8+ T cells sorted from blood, taken in a trial of the OX40 agonist ivuxolimab. Receptors originate from an adult with an advanced solid tumor such as melanoma, head and neck, liver or kidney cancer.

With respect to this clone: A read error may account for a junction end that differs from germline. The chain uses TRBV7-7 and TRBJ2-1, with 8 bases matching TRBD2. Looked up from germline, CDR1 is SSHAT and CDR2 is FNYEAQ (reference sequence). The CDR3 consists of 15 residues. The CDR3 region has the DNA TGTGCTAGCAGCGGGGGAGAAGGTTCCTACAATGAGCAGTTCTTC. Translating gives CASSGGEGSYNEQFF.

V usage is TRBV6-4 and J usage is TRBJ1-2; tentatively, D is TRBD1 (5 bases). This CDR3 has 15 residues. Deletions cut 1 base from V and 3 bases from J, with 12 bases between. Germline V gene data show CDR1 as MRHNA and CDR2 as SNTAGT. The CDR3 sequence is CASSDYQGGHYGYTF. The DNA of the CDR3 is TGTGCCAGCAGTGACTATCAGGGAGGCCACTATGGCTACACCTTC.

This clone has more than one count but fewer than ten. The chain recombines TRBV4-1 with TRBJ1-5, with no clear D. This CDR3 is 12 amino acids long. Germline loops: CDR1 MGHRA, CDR2 YSYEKL. The V and J ends lost 0 bases and 9 bases respectively, with 6 bases between them. CDR3 DNA: TGCGCCAGCAGCCAAGATCTAGGGCCCCAGCATTTT. Protein sequence: CASSQDLGPQHF.

This clone was observed a few times. The chain recombines TRBV4-3 with TRBJ1-3; perhaps TRBD1 as D (5 bases). The germline CDR1 and CDR2 sequences are LGHNA and YSLEER. This CDR3 region has 15 residues. Trimming removed 0 bases from V and 4 bases from J, with 10 bases in between. CDR3 sequence: CASSQEGTAGNTIYF. The CDR3 nucleotides read TGCGCCAGCAGCCAAGAAGGGACTGCAGGAAACACCATATATTTT.

The chain combines TRBV14 with TRBJ2-7, with unresolved D. V shed 8 bases and J shed 3 bases, with 29 bases lying between them. The CDR3 extends over 18 amino acids. The germline V gene has CDR1 SGHDN and CDR2 FVKESK. This CDR3 reads CASSPSVGSYPANYEQYF. The CDR3 DNA follows: TGTGCCAGCTCGCCTTCAGTGGGGTCCTACCCGGCCAACTACGAGCAGTACTTC.

The CDR3 protein is CASSVGTGTGRTDTQYF. The CDR3 DNA is TGTGCCAGCAGCGTAGGAACCGGGACAGGGCGCACAGATACGCAGTATTTT. The rearrangement links TRBV9 to TRBJ2-3; 9 bases agree with TRBD1. Germline V gene sequence: CDR1 SGDLS, CDR2 YYNGEE. The V gene end was trimmed by 0 bases and the J gene end by 1 base; junction bases not matched to a gene: 6. This CDR3 contains 17 residues.

V usage is TRBV18 and J usage is TRBJ1-5, with TRBD1 matching 8 bases. V lost 3 bases, J lost 7 bases, and 8 bases stayed unmatched. The CDR3 loop spans 15 amino acids. CDR1 is KGHSH and CDR2 is LQKENI in the germline V gene. As DNA, the CDR3 is TGTGCCAGCTCACCTCTGACAGGGGTTGGACAGCCCCAGCATTTT. It is translated as CASSPLTGVGQPQHF.

The genes are TRBV6-5 and TRBJ2-5, with D possibly being TRBD1 (6 bases). CDR3 length: 15 residues. Germline CDR1 MNHEY, CDR2 SVGAGI. Trimming shortened V by 4 bases and J by 0 bases, and 12 bases separated the two germline ends. The CDR3 DNA reads TGTGCCAGCAGTTTGAGCAGGGGAGACCAAGAGACCCAGTACTTC. Its translation: CASSLSRGDQETQYF.

The V call is TRBV28, the J call TRBJ2-7; 8 positions match TRBD2. From germline, CDR1 is MDHEN and CDR2 SYDVKM. V lost 3 bases and J lost 3; bases outside the gene matches: 1. The CDR3 consists of 13 residues. CDR3 nucleotides: TGTGCCAGCAGTTTGGCGGGGGGCTACGAGCAGTACTTC. This translates into CASSLAGGYEQYF.

The J gene is TRBJ1-2, the V gene TRBV6-5; D remains ambiguous. Germline assignment: CDR1 MNHEY and CDR2 SVGAGI. Trimming removed 0 bases from V and 4 bases from J, with 9 bases in between. This CDR3 comprises 14 residues. The CDR3 nucleotides are TGTGCCAGCAGTTACTCTTCCCAGGTCTATGGCTACACCTTC. This codes for CASSYSSQVYGYTF.

This clone came up once. The V and J genes are TRBV4-2 and TRBJ2-5; 9 nucleotides match TRBD2. Unmatched junction bases numbered 6, after V lost 0 bases and J lost 1 base. The CDR3 loop spans 17 amino acids. Germline CDR1 and CDR2: LGHNA and YNFKEQ. DNA of the CDR3: TGTGCCAGCAGCCAAGAAGGGTTGACTAGCGGCCAAGAGACCCAGTACTTC. Translating gives CASSQEGLTSGQETQYF.

The chain uses TRBV7-3 and TRBJ2-5; possible D gene TRBD1, 6 bases. With 5 bases removed from V and 1 base from J, the gap between germline ends came to 23 bases. The germline V gene has CDR1 SGHTA and CDR2 FQGTGA. This CDR3 spans 18 amino acids. The CDR3 spells CASSRYLTNSGVQETQYF. The CDR3 nucleotides read TGTGCCAGCAGCCGATACCTCACAAATTCAGGGGTCCAAGAGACCCAGTACTTC.